The T cell receptor beta chain described here comes from a study of blood T cells in healthy people across ages. Sample-barcoded 5' priming and a J-beta primer mix drove a second PCR of about 7 to 11 cycles. TCRdb analysed the 5' RACE reads with MiXCR anew, one entry per CDR3 protein. The sample has about a million distinct CDR3 sequences; about 53% are singletons. This CDR3 region has 15 residues. The trim removed 2 bases at V and 8 bases at J, leaving 9 bases unmatched. The specimen sequenced was blood. The chain is built from TRBV12-3 or TRBV12-4 and TRBJ2-3; 8 bases map to TRBD2. The clonotype comes from a woman aged 55-70 years in good health. The CDR3 DNA reads as TGTGCCAGCAGTTTAAGCGGGAGCCGATTCGGTACGCAGTATTTT. Amino acids: CASSLSGSRFGTQYF.